The sample holds a few counts of the clone carrying this T cell receptor (beta chain). There are 15 residues in the CDR3. V was pared by 4 bases and J by 0 bases, with 4 bases of the junction left unmatched. Germline V gives CDR1 LGHNA, CDR2 YSLEER. These data are taken from a study of shared clonotypes between healthy human individuals. Clones were read by immunoSEQ multiplex PCR, and TCRdb kept only the in-frame ones, dropping some. The sample includes roughly 96,000 clones, roughly 45% seen only once; the top ten take roughly 16%. Sequencing was done on a sample of PBMCs. This TCR was recovered from a woman aged 40 to 50 in good health. Some clones in this sample may be carry-over from other donors' samples. The chain has TRBV4-3 and TRBJ2-7, with 9 bases aligning to TRBD1. CDR3 protein: CASSRGQGSSYEQYF. The CDR3 region has the DNA TGCGCCAGCAGCCGCGGACAGGGGAGCTCCTACGAGCAGTACTTC.